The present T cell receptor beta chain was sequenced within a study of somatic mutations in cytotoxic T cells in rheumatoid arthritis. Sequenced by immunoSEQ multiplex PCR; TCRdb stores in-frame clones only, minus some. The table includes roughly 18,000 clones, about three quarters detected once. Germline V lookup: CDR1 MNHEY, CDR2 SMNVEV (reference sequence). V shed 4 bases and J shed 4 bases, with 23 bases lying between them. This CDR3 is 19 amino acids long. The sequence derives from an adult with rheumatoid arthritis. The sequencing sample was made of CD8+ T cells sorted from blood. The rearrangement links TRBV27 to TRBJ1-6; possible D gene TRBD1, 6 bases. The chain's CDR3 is CASSSRQDHRNMYNSPLHF. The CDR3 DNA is TGTGCCAGCAGTTCCAGACAGGACCACCGCAACATGTATAATTCACCCCTCCACTTT.